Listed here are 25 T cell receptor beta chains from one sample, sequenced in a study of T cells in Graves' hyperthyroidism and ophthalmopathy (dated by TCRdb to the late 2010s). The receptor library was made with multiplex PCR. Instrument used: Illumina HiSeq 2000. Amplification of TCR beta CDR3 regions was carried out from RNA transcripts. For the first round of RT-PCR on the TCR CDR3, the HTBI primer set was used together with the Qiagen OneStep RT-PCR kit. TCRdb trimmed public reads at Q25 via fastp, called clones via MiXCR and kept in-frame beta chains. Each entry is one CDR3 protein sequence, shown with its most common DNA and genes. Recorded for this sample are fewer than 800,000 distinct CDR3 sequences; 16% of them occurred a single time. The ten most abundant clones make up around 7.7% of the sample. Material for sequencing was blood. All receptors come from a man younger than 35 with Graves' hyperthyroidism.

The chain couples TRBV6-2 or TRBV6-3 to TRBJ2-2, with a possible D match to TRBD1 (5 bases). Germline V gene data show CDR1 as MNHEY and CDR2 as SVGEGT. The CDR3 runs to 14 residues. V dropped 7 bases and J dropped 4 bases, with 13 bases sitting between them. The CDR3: CASNRGHLTGELFF. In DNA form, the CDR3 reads TGTGCCAGCAATAGGGGCCATCTCACCGGGGAGCTGTTTTTT.

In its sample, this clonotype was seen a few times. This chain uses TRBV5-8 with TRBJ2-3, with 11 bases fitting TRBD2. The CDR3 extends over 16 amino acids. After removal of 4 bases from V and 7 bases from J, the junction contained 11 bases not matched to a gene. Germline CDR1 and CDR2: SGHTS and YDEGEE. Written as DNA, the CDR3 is TGTGCCAGCAGCCCCGGGACTAGCGGTACCCGTAATACGCAGTATTTT. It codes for CASSPGTSGTRNTQYF.

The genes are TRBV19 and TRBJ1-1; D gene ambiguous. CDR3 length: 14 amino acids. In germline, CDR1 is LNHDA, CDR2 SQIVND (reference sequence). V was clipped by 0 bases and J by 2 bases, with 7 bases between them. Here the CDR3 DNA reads TGTGCCAGTAGTATAGAAGGAGATAACACTGAAGCTTTCTTT. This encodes CASSIEGDNTEAFF.

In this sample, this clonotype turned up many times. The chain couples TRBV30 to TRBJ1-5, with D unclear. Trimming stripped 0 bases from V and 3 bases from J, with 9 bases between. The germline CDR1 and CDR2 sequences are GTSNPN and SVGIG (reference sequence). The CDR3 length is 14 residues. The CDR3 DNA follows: TGTGCCTGGAGTGTACCCAGGCCCAATCAGCCCCAGCATTTT. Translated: CAWSVPRPNQPQHF. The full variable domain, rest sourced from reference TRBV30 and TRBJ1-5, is SQTIHQWPATLVQPVGSPLSLECTVEGTSNPNLYWYRQAAGRGLQLLFYSVGIGQISSEVPQNLSASRPQDRQFILSSKKLLLSDSGFYLCAWSVPRPNQPQHFGDGTRLSIL.

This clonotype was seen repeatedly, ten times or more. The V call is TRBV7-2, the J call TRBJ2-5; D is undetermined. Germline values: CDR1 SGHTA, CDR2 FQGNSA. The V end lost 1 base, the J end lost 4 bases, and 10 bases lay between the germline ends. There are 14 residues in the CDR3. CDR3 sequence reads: CASSLVTLAETQYF. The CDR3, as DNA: TGTGCCAGCAGCTTAGTAACGCTTGCAGAGACCCAGTACTTC.

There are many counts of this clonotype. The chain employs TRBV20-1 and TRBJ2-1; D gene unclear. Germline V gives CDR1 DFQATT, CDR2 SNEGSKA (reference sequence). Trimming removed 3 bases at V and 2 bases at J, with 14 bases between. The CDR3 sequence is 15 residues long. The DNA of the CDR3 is TGCAGTGCTAGTCCGCCGGTCTCCACCTACAATGAGCAGTTCTTC. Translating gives CSASPPVSTYNEQFF.

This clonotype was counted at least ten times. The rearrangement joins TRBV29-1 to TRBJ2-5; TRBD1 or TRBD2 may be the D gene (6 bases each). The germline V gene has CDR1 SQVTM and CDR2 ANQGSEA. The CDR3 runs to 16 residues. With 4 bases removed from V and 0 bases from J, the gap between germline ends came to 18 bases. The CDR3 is CSVVRLRGRDQETQYF. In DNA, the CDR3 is TGCAGCGTTGTGAGATTACGGGGGCGGGACCAAGAGACCCAGTACTTC.

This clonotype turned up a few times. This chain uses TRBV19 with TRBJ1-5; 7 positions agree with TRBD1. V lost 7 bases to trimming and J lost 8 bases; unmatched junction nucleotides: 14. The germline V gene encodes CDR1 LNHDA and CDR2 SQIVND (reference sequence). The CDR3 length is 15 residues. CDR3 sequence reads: CASKKGQVGLEPQHF. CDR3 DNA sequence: TGTGCCAGTAAGAAAGGACAGGTTGGACTTGAGCCCCAGCATTTT.

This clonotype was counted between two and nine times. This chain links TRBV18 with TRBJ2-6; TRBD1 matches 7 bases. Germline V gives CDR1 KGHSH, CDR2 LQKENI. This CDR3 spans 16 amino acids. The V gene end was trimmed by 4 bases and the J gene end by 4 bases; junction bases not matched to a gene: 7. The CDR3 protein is CASSRTGLKGANVLTF. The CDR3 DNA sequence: TGTGCCAGCTCACGGACAGGTTTGAAAGGGGCCAACGTCCTGACTTTC.

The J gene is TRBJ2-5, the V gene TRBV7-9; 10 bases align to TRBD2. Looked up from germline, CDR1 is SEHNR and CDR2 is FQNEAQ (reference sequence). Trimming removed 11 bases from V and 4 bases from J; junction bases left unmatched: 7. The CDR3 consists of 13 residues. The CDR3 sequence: CAGRASGRETQYF. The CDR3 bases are TGTGCCGGCCGGGCTAGCGGGAGAGAGACCCAGTACTTC.

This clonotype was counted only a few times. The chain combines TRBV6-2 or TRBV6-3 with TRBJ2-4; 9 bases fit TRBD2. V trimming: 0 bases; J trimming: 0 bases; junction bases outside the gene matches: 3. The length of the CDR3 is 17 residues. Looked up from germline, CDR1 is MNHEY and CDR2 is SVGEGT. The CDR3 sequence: CASSYSGGRVAKNIQYF. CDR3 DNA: TGTGCCAGCAGTTACTCGGGCGGGAGGGTAGCCAAAAACATTCAGTACTTC.

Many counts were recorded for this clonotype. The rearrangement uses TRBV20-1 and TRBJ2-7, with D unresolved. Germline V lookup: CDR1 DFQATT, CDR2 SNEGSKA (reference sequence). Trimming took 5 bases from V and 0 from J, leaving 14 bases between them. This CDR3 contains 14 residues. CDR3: CSAPTPLSSYEQYF. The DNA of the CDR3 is TGCAGTGCTCCGACCCCGTTAAGCTCCTACGAGCAGTACTTC.

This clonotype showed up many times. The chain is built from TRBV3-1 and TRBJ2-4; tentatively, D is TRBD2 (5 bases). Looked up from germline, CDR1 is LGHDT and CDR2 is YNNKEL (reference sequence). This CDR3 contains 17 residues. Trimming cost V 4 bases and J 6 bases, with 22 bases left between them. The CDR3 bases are TGTGCCAGCAGCCCGACCGTGGTGCCAAGCGGCGGAAACATTCAGTACTTC. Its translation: CASSPTVVPSGGNIQYF.

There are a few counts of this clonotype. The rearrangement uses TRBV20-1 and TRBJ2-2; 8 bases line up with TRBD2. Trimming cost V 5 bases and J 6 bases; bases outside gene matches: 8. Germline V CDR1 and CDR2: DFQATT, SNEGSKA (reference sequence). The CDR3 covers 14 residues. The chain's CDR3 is CSARRASGPGELFF. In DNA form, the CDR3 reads TGCAGTGCTCGGAGGGCTAGCGGGCCCGGGGAGCTGTTTTTT.

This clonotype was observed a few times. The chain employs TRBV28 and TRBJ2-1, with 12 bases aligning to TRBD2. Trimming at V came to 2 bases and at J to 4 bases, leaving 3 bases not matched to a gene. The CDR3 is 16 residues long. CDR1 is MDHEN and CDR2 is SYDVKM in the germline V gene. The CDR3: CASSLRLAGVYNEQFF. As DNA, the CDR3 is TGTGCCAGCAGTTTAAGACTAGCGGGGGTTTACAATGAGCAGTTCTTC.

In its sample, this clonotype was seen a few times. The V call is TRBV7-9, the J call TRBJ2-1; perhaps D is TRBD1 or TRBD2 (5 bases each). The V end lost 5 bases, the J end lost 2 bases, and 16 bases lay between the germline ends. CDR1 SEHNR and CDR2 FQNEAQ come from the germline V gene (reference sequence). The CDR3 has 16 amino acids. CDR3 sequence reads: CASSARGWGAYNEQFF. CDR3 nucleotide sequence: TGTGCCAGCAGCGCAAGAGGGTGGGGCGCCTACAATGAGCAGTTCTTC.

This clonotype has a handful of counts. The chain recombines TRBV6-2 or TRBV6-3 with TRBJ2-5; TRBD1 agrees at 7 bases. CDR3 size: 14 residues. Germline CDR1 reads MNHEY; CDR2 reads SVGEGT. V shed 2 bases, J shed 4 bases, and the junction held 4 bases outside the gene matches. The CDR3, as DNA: TGTGCCAGCAGTTACCTAAGACAGGGAGAGACCCAGTACTTC. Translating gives CASSYLRQGETQYF.

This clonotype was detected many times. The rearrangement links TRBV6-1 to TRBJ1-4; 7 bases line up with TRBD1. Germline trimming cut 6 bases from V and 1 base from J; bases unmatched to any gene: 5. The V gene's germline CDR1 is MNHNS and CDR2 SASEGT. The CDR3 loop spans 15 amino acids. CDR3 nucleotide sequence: TGTGCCAGCAGAAAGGGGACAGTAACTAATGAAAAACTGTTTTTT. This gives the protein CASRKGTVTNEKLFF.

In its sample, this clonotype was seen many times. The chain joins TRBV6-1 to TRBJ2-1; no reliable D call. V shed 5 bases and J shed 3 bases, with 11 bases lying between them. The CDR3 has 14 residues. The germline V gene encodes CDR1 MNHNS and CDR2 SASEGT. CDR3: CASSKGISYNEQFF. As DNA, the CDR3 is TGTGCCAGCAGTAAAGGGATAAGCTACAATGAGCAGTTCTTC.

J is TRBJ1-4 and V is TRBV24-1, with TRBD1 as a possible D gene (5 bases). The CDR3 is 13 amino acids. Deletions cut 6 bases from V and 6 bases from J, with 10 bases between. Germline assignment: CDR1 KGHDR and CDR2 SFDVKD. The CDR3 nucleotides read TGTGCCACCAGTCAGGGTAGGGATGAAAAACTGTTTTTT. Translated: CATSQGRDEKLFF.

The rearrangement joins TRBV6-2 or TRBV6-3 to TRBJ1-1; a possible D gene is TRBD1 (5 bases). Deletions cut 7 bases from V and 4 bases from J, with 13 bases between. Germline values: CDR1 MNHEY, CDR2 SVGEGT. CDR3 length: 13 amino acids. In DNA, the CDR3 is TGTGCCAGCAACTACAGGAGTCGCACTGAAGCTTTCTTT. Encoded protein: CASNYRSRTEAFF.

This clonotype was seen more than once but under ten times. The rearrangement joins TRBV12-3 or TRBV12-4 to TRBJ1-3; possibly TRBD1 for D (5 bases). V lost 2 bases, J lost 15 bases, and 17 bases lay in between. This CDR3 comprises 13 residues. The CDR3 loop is CASSLSSGLAGYF. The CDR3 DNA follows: TGTGCCAGCAGTTTAAGTTCGGGGCTAGCAGGATATTTT.

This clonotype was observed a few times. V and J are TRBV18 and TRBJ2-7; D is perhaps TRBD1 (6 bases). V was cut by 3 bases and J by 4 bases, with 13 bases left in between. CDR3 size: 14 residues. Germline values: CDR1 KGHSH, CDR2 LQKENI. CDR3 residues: CASSPGTLQYEQYF. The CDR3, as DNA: TGTGCCAGCTCACCTGGGACACTTCAATACGAGCAGTACTTC.

CDR3 bases: TGTGCCAGCAGCGCGCCATCCGGGACAGGGGTGAATGAAAAACTGTTTTTT. Its translation is CASSAPSGTGVNEKLFF. The chain links TRBV7-9 to TRBJ1-4; TRBD1 aligns across 10 bases. V trimming: 5 bases; J trimming: 5 bases; junction bases outside the gene matches: 11. CDR3 length equals 17 residues. Per the germline V gene, CDR1 is SEHNR and CDR2 is FQNEAQ (reference sequence).

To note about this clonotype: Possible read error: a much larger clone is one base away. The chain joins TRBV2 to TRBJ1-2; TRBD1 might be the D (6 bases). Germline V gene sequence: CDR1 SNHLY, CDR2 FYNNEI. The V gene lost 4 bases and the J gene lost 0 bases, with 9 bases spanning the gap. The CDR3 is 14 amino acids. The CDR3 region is CASSVDSSNYGYTF. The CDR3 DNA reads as TGTGCCAGCAGTGTGGACAGTTCTAACTATGGCTACACCTTC.